Each of the 23 T cell receptor beta chains below was sequenced from the same sample in a study of blood T cell repertoires in COVID-19. Clones were sequenced by immunoSEQ multiplex PCR, and TCRdb holds only the in-frame ones, with some missing. The sample has approximately 75,000 clones; around three quarters are singletons. Sequenced: peripheral blood. These receptors originate from a woman older than 75 with active or convalescent COVID-19.

This clone was seen more than once but under ten times. This chain links TRBV7-9 with TRBJ1-4, with a tentative D call TRBD1 (6 bases). The CDR3 length is 14 residues. Germline V lookup: CDR1 SEHNR, CDR2 FQNEAQ (reference sequence). V was trimmed by 2 bases and J by 8 bases, leaving 12 bases between them. DNA of the CDR3: TGTGCCAGCAGCTTAAGCACAGGGATCGAAAAACTGTTTTTT. The encoded protein is CASSLSTGIEKLFF.

The CDR3 coding sequence is TGTGCCAGCAGTTCAACCGAGATAACAGATACGCAGTATTTT. It yields the protein CASSSTEITDTQYF. The chain couples TRBV2 to TRBJ2-3; D is ambiguous. The V gene's germline CDR1 is SNHLY and CDR2 FYNNEI. The V end lost 5 bases, the J end lost 3 bases, and 12 bases lay between the germline ends. This CDR3 contains 14 residues.

The rearrangement joins TRBV6-5 to TRBJ1-2, with a tentative D call TRBD1 (6 bases). The CDR3 totals 16 residues. The germline CDR1 and CDR2 sequences are MNHEY and SVGAGI. V was clipped by 0 bases and J by 5 bases, with 16 bases between them. CDR3 region: CASSYSGGSGSYGYTF. Here the CDR3 DNA reads TGTGCCAGCAGTTACTCTGGGGGCTCTGGAAGTTATGGCTACACCTTC.

Here the CDR3 DNA reads TGTGCCAGCAGTTCAGGGGGCTCAGGAAACACCATATATTTT. Protein: CASSSGGSGNTIYF. The chain carries TRBV28 and TRBJ1-3, with 8 bases that match TRBD1. Germline lookup yields CDR1 MDHEN and CDR2 SYDVKM. J was trimmed by 4 bases and V by 4 bases; bases with no gene match: 3. CDR3 length: 14 residues.

The genes are TRBV30 and TRBJ2-2, with D possibly being TRBD2 (7 bases). Trimming pared 1 base from V and 3 bases from J, leaving 12 bases between. The CDR3 runs 15 residues. Germline CDR1 GTSNPN, CDR2 SVGIG (reference sequence). CDR3 DNA sequence: TGTGCCTGGAGTGAGGGAGGGGGTGACACCGGGGAGCTGTTTTTT. Protein: CAWSEGGGDTGELFF.

This clone occurred a few times. This sequence joins TRBV9 and TRBJ1-1; D perhaps matches TRBD1 (6 bases). This CDR3 is 18 amino acids long. Germline CDR1 reads SGDLS; CDR2 reads YYNGEE. V was clipped by 4 bases and J by 5 bases, with 27 bases between them. The CDR3 DNA is TGTGCCAGCAGCCACGGTCGTGGGGTTCGGGGGGCGAAGACTGAAGCTTTCTTT. Translated, it gives CASSHGRGVRGAKTEAFF.

This clone was seen once. The V gene is TRBV2, the J gene TRBJ2-3; 8 nucleotides agree with TRBD1. Trimming removed 1 base from V and 1 base from J; junction bases left unmatched: 4. The germline gives CDR1 SNHLY, CDR2 FYNNEI. The CDR3 is 16 residues long. Here the CDR3 reads CASSEGQGAGTDTQYF. CDR3 nucleotides: TGTGCCAGCAGTGAAGGGCAGGGGGCGGGCACAGATACGCAGTATTTT.

For the CDR3, the DNA is TGTGCCAGCAGCCAATTCGGACTAGCGGCCTACAATGAGCAGTTCTTC. Protein: CASSQFGLAAYNEQFF. V is TRBV3-1 (or the pseudogene TRBV3-2) and J is TRBJ2-1; 10 bases map to TRBD2. V shed 2 bases and J 2 bases; nucleotides not matched to a gene: 3. Germline V gene lookup returns CDR1 LGHDT and CDR2 YNNKEL (reference sequence). The CDR3 is 16 amino acids.

The genes are TRBV2 and TRBJ2-1; TRBD2 is a possible D gene (7 bases). The CDR3 length is 15 residues. Germline V gene lookup returns CDR1 SNHLY and CDR2 FYNNEI. Trimming left V 3 bases short and J 5 bases short, with 14 bases between. The CDR3 DNA sequence: TGTGCCAGCAGTGACGGTGGGGGGGCCAACAATGAGCAGTTCTTC. Encoded protein: CASSDGGGANNEQFF.

The V and J genes are TRBV10-1 and TRBJ2-1; maybe TRBD2 (5 bases). The V gene's germline CDR1 is WNHNN and CDR2 SYGVQD (reference sequence). The CDR3 is made up of 12 amino acids. V was pared by 1 base and J by 9 bases, with 7 bases between. The CDR3 spells CASSEFAGEQFF. CDR3 DNA: TGCGCCAGCAGTGAGTTTGCGGGTGAGCAGTTCTTC.

The chain recombines TRBV14 with TRBJ1-1; D possibly corresponds to TRBD1 (5 bases). Trimming removed 3 bases from V and 6 bases from J, with 17 bases in between. The CDR3 length is 15 residues. Germline CDR1 is SGHDN and CDR2 is FVKESK. The DNA for the CDR3 is TGTGCCAGCAGCCAGGGTGCAGGGATAATCGCTGAAGCTTTCTTT. Translation gives CASSQGAGIIAEAFF.

This chain uses TRBV9 with TRBJ2-5; a weak D match, TRBD1 (6 bases). V dropped 3 bases and J dropped 5 bases, with 17 bases sitting between them. The CDR3 spans 15 residues. Germline CDR1 is SGDLS and CDR2 is YYNGEE. The CDR3 region is CASSEGTSTWETQYF. The CDR3 coding sequence is TGTGCCAGCAGCGAAGGGACATCTACCTGGGAGACCCAGTACTTC.

This sequence joins TRBV7-2 and TRBJ2-7, with 11 bases that match TRBD2. The V and J ends lost 5 bases and 5 bases, in that order; junction bases with no gene match: 11. Germline loops: CDR1 SGHTA, CDR2 FQGNSA. The CDR3 totals 16 residues. The CDR3 loop is CASSQTSGGFRNEQYF. DNA for the CDR3: TGTGCCAGCAGCCAAACTAGCGGGGGTTTCCGGAACGAGCAGTACTTC.

The chain carries TRBV4-3 and TRBJ2-3; 7 bases fit TRBD2. Germline loops: CDR1 LGHNA, CDR2 YSLEER. The junction had 10 bases not matched to a gene; V was cut back by 2 bases and J by 2 bases. The CDR3 is made up of 17 amino acids. CDR3 in DNA: TGCGCCAGCAGCCAAACGCTAAGCGGGGCTTACACAGATACGCAGTATTTT. Amino acid sequence: CASSQTLSGAYTDTQYF.

The chain links TRBV19 to TRBJ2-7, with a possible D match to TRBD2 (6 bases). Germline values: CDR1 LNHDA, CDR2 SQIVND (reference sequence). With 7 bases removed from V and 3 bases from J, the gap between germline ends came to 28 bases. The CDR3 sequence is 18 residues long. The CDR3 loop is CASISLLAPGGALYEQYF. The CDR3 coding sequence is TGTGCCAGTATTTCCCTATTGGCCCCCGGCGGGGCTCTCTACGAGCAGTACTTC.

The V gene is TRBV28, the J gene TRBJ2-2; TRBD1 matches 11 bases. CDR1 is MDHEN and CDR2 is SYDVKM in the germline V gene. The length of the CDR3 is 16 residues. Trimming removed 4 bases from V and 6 bases from J; junction bases left unmatched: 7. CDR3 residues: CASSSDRGRMAGELFF. The CDR3 DNA is TGTGCCAGCAGTTCGGACAGGGGGCGAATGGCCGGGGAGCTGTTTTTT.

This chain links TRBV2 with TRBJ1-4; 8 bases fit TRBD1. CDR1 is SNHLY, CDR2 FYNNEI, per germline. The CDR3 is 14 amino acids. V shed 6 bases and J 4 bases; nucleotides not matched to a gene: 4. CDR3 residues: CASSQGALNEKLFF. In nucleotides, the CDR3 is TGTGCCAGCAGCCAGGGGGCGCTTAATGAAAAACTGTTTTTT. Filled out from reference TRBV2 and TRBJ1-4, the complete variable domain reads EPEVTQTPSHQVTQMGQEVILRCVPISNHLYFYWYRQILGQKVEFLVSFYNNEISEKSEIFDDQFSVERPDGSNFTLKIRSTKLEDSAMYFCASSQGALNEKLFFGSGTQLSVL.

This clone came up a few times. This CDR3 is CASSPPYGAGGIQETQYF. CDR3 nucleotide sequence: TGTGCCAGCAGCCCACCGTACGGCGCGGGGGGAATCCAAGAGACCCAGTACTTC. J is TRBJ2-5 and V is TRBV7-2; 8 positions match TRBD2. Germline CDR1 SGHTA, CDR2 FQGNSA. Trimming removed 5 bases from V and 1 base from J; junction bases left unmatched: 15. CDR3 size: 18 residues.

CDR3 amino acids: CASSIPQGGRSEKLFF. The CDR3 DNA sequence: TGTGCCAGTAGTATACCTCAAGGAGGGAGAAGCGAAAAACTGTTTTTT. The gene calls are TRBV19 and TRBJ1-4; D gene ambiguous. The V and J ends lost 2 bases and 8 bases respectively, with 18 bases between them. Germline V CDR1 and CDR2: LNHDA, SQIVND (reference sequence). CDR3 length: 16 amino acids.

This rearrangement joins TRBV3-1 (or the pseudogene TRBV3-2) to TRBJ2-1, with D perhaps matching TRBD1 (5 bases). The CDR3 totals 13 residues. Per germline, CDR1 LGHDT and CDR2 YNNKEL (reference sequence). V gave up 6 bases and J gave up 4 bases, with 10 bases separating them. CDR3 loop: CASRYQGYNEQFF. In DNA, the CDR3 is TGTGCCAGCAGGTACCAGGGTTACAATGAGCAGTTCTTC.

The rearrangement uses TRBV7-2 and TRBJ2-5, with 9 bases identical to TRBD2. V was pared by 5 bases and J by 5 bases, with 12 bases of the junction left unmatched. This CDR3 is built from 16 residues. CDR1 is SGHTA and CDR2 is FQGNSA in the germline V gene. The CDR3 sequence: CASSPQIGLAGETQYF. The CDR3 DNA reads as TGTGCCAGCAGCCCCCAAATTGGGCTAGCGGGGGAGACCCAGTACTTC.

The gene calls are TRBV18 and TRBJ1-1; TRBD1 matches 8 bases. The junction had 10 bases not matched to a gene; V was cut back by 4 bases and J by 3 bases. The CDR3 totals 16 residues. Germline CDR1 reads KGHSH; CDR2 reads LQKENI. The CDR3 reads CASSLTTVQGDTEAFF. The CDR3, as DNA: TGTGCCAGCTCACTTACCACGGTACAGGGGGACACTGAAGCTTTCTTT.

This rearrangement joins TRBV7-6 to TRBJ2-6; D is perhaps TRBD1 (6 bases). From germline, CDR1 is SGHVS and CDR2 FNYEAQ. The CDR3 extends over 14 amino acids. Trimming shortened V by 8 bases and J by 3 bases, and 11 bases separated the two germline ends. Here the CDR3 reads CASGGVVGANVLTF. The CDR3 nucleotides are TGTGCCAGCGGGGGCGTTGTTGGGGCCAACGTCCTGACTTTC.